One sample yielded the 15 T cell receptor beta chains listed below, sequenced in a study of blood T cell repertoires in COVID-19. Libraries were prepared by immunoSEQ multiplex PCR; TCRdb keeps only in-frame clonotypes and omits some of them. The sample records approximately 250,000 clones, approximately 86% being singletons. Sequencing input: peripheral blood. The receptors derive from a woman aged 60-70 years with COVID-19, enrolled during active disease.

The CDR3 DNA is TGTGTGACAGCGGGAGTTTGGAACAATGAGCAGTTCTTC. Translating gives CVTAGVWNNEQFF. The chain employs TRBV28 and TRBJ2-1; 8 nucleotides match TRBD2. This CDR3 is 13 amino acids long. Germline V gene sequence: CDR1 MDHEN, CDR2 SYDVKM.

The genes are TRBV25-1 and TRBJ2-1; the match to TRBD1 covers 10 bases. V was pared by 7 bases and J by 10 bases, with 13 bases of the junction left unmatched. CDR1 and CDR2 (germline): MGHDK, SYGVNS. The CDR3 has 15 residues. The CDR3, as DNA: TGTGCCAGCACAGCCCCGGGACAGGGGTTCGGGGAGCAGTTCTTC. It yields the protein CASTAPGQGFGEQFF.

The chain couples TRBV10-3 to TRBJ1-2; 10 bases align to TRBD1. CDR1 is ENHRY, CDR2 SYGVKD, per germline. The CDR3 is 14 amino acids. V lost 4 bases, J lost 4 bases, and 3 bases stayed unmatched. This CDR3 is CAISGDRGSYGYTF. For the CDR3, the DNA is TGTGCCATCAGTGGGGACAGGGGATCCTATGGCTACACCTTC.

The chain couples TRBV6-1 to TRBJ2-1, with TRBD2 matching over 9 bases. V lost 4 bases, J lost 2 bases, and 9 bases stayed unmatched. CDR1 and CDR2 (germline): MNHNS, SASEGT. CDR3 size: 17 residues. The CDR3 sequence: CASSGYKRLAAYNEQFF. The CDR3 DNA sequence: TGTGCCAGCAGTGGGTACAAGAGACTAGCGGCCTACAATGAGCAGTTCTTC.

This rearrangement joins TRBV7-7 to TRBJ2-1, with D maybe TRBD1 (5 bases). The V gene lost 4 bases and the J gene lost 3 bases, with 19 bases spanning the gap. The CDR3 consists of 17 residues. Germline V gene lookup returns CDR1 SSHAT and CDR2 FNYEAQ (reference sequence). Here the CDR3 DNA reads TGTGCCAGCAGCTCCCCCGAGACGACAGCCCACTACAATGAGCAGTTCTTC. It is translated as CASSSPETTAHYNEQFF.

The rearrangement uses TRBV6-1 and TRBJ2-1, with D perhaps TRBD2 (7 bases). The CDR3 sequence is 16 residues long. In germline, CDR1 is MNHNS, CDR2 SASEGT. The germline V and J ends were trimmed by 4 bases and 0 bases, with 13 bases remaining between them. CDR3 in amino acids: CASSGRGGFSYNEQFF. CDR3 nucleotides: TGTGCCAGCAGTGGGAGGGGGGGTTTCTCCTACAATGAGCAGTTCTTC.

The chain carries TRBV28 and TRBJ2-5, with TRBD2 identical over 10 bases. The V gene end was trimmed by 2 bases and the J gene end by 6 bases; junction bases not matched to a gene: 6. The CDR3 contains 15 residues. CDR1 and CDR2 from the germline V gene are MDHEN and SYDVKM. CDR3 nucleotides: TGTGCCAGCAGTTTAGCTAGCGGGAGTATACAGACCCAGTACTTC. It encodes CASSLASGSIQTQYF.

This chain connects TRBV4-1 to TRBJ2-7; 8 nucleotides align to TRBD1. This CDR3 is 15 amino acids long. Trimming cost V 9 bases and J 1 base; bases outside gene matches: 11. Germline loops: CDR1 MGHRA, CDR2 YSYEKL. The CDR3: CASTPGTGTSYEQYF. The CDR3 DNA sequence: TGCGCCAGTACTCCCGGGACAGGTACTTCCTACGAGCAGTACTTC.

The chain recombines TRBV15 with TRBJ2-7, with D maybe TRBD2 (5 bases). This CDR3 has 13 amino acids. The germline gives CDR1 LNHNV, CDR2 YYDKDF (reference sequence). V was trimmed by 0 bases and J by 6 bases, leaving 9 bases between them. CDR3 coding DNA: TGTGCCACCAGCAGAGAGTCGGCGGGCGAGCAGTACTTC. Its protein is CATSRESAGEQYF.

The rearrangement links TRBV5-5 to TRBJ2-5; 9 bases are shared with TRBD2. The CDR3 spans 16 residues. Trimming at V came to 0 bases and at J to 2 bases, leaving 5 bases not matched to a gene. Germline-derived CDR1 and CDR2 are SGHKS and YYEKEE (reference sequence). CDR3: CASSLALAGSQETQYF. CDR3 DNA sequence: TGTGCCAGCAGCTTGGCGCTAGCGGGGAGTCAAGAGACCCAGTACTTC.

The chain is built from TRBV4-3 and TRBJ1-2, with D possibly matching TRBD1 (5 bases). Trimming took off 0 bases at V and 0 bases at J, with 14 bases between the two ends. The CDR3 contains 17 residues. CDR1 is LGHNA, CDR2 YSLEER, per germline. CDR3: CASSQDTVGGTNYGYTF. The DNA for the CDR3 is TGCGCCAGCAGCCAAGATACTGTCGGGGGGACTAACTATGGCTACACCTTC.

V gene TRBV15 combines with J gene TRBJ2-7, with 7 bases lining up with TRBD1. CDR3 length: 15 amino acids. CDR1 LNHNV and CDR2 YYDKDF come from the germline V gene (reference sequence). Trimming at V came to 1 base and at J to 3 bases, leaving 6 bases not matched to a gene. The CDR3 DNA reads TGTGCCACCAGCAGAGCCGGGACAGCAAACTACGAGCAGTACTTC. Translating it yields CATSRAGTANYEQYF.

This chain joins TRBV7-9 and TRBJ1-1; 8 bases are shared with TRBD1. The CDR3 runs to 13 residues. Per germline, CDR1 SEHNR and CDR2 FQNEAQ (reference sequence). Trimming removed 5 bases from V and 4 bases from J; junction bases left unmatched: 3. CDR3 amino acids: CASSRTGGTEAFF. The DNA for the CDR3 is TGTGCCAGCAGCAGAACAGGGGGCACTGAAGCTTTCTTT.

V and J are TRBV24-1 and TRBJ1-2, with 7 bases lining up with TRBD1. Germline loops: CDR1 KGHDR, CDR2 SFDVKD. The trim removed 2 bases at V and 8 bases at J, leaving 4 bases unmatched. This CDR3 has 13 residues. The CDR3 protein is CATSDSWDRGYTF. The CDR3 nucleotides read TGTGCCACCAGTGATTCTTGGGACAGAGGCTACACCTTC.

This sequence joins TRBV6-4 and TRBJ2-2; 7 bases line up with TRBD1. The length of the CDR3 is 16 residues. From germline, CDR1 is MRHNA and CDR2 SNTAGT. With 2 bases clipped from V and 2 bases from J, the junction kept 5 bases outside the gene matches. CDR3 in amino acids: CASSDQTGTNTGELFF. The CDR3 region has the DNA TGTGCCAGCAGTGACCAGACAGGGACCAACACCGGGGAGCTGTTTTTT.